One T cell receptor (beta chain) is described in this entry. Antigen specificity is unknown. Germline-derived CDR1 and CDR2 are MNHNS and SASEGT. With 1 base removed from V and 5 bases from J, the gap between germline ends came to 14 bases. The CDR3 extends over 16 amino acids. This specimen comes from a study of shared clonotypes between healthy human individuals. Notes on the study in general: Clonotypes which were not shared had lower generation probabilities than clonotypes that all four donors shared. Represented genetic and exposure-history diversity was restricted by having few donors.

Sequencing was at deep level. TCRdb keeps only in-frame clones here, not all; method: immunoSEQ multiplex PCR. The sample yields about 1.5 million clones, nearly 99% seen once. The sequencing sample was made of naive CD4+ T cells sorted from blood. Noted subset: CD45RA+ positively selected. The V gene is TRBV6-1, the J gene TRBJ1-4; D might be TRBD1 (6 bases). The sequence was collected from a man between 25 and 39 years old in good health. The CDR3 DNA reads TGTGCCAGCAGTGAAGTCCTACAGGGAGCAAATGAAAAACTGTTTTTT. Its translation is CASSEVLQGANEKLFF.